This T cell receptor beta chain emerged from a study of identical twins. Germline-derived CDR1 and CDR2 are MNHNS and SASEGT. J gave up 6 bases and V 5 bases, and 8 bases lay outside the gene matches. The CDR3 spans 14 residues. Healthy Caucasians supplied all donations. Study-wide points: The same donors were not followed; conclusions instead depended on cross-sectional statistical analysis. Insertions ran lower in abundant cord blood beta clonotypes, though not in memory repertoires.

In its sample, this clonotype was seen a few times. Its antigen remains unknown. TCRdb analysed the 5' RACE reads with MiXCR anew, one entry per CDR3 protein. Of just over 450,000 distinct CDR3 sequences in the sample, about 14% were seen once. The data were also submitted as part of a second study, on yellow fever vaccine responses in identical twins. That report adds: Reportedly, the response of twins' T cells to the vaccine seemed partly convergent, partly personalized.

The chain couples TRBV6-1 to TRBJ1-1, with 8 positions matching TRBD1. This TCR was recovered from a woman aged 18-29 years in good health. The specimen sequenced was CD4+ T cells sorted from blood. CDR3 coding DNA: TGTGCCAGCAGTCCAGGACAGGGATGGGCTGAAGCTTTCTTT. Translation: CASSPGQGWAEAFF.